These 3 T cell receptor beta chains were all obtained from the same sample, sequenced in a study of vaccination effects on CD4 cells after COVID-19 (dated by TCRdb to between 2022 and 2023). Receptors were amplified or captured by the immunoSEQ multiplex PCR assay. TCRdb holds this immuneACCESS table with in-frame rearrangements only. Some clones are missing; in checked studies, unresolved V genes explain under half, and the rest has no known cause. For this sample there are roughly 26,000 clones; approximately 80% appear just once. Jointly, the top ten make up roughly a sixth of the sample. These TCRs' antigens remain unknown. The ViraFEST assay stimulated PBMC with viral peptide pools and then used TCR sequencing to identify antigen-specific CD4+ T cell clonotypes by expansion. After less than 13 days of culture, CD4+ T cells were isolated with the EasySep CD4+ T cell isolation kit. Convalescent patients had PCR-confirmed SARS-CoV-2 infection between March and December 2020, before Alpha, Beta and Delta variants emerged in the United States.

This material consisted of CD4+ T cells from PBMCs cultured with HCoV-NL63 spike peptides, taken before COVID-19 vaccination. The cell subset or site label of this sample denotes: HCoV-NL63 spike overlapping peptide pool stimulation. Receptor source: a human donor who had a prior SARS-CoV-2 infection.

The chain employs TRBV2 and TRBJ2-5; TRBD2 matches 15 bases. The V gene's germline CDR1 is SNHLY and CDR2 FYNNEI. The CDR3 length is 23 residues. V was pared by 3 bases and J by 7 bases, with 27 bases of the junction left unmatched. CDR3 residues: CASSDESWGSGTSGGPPAGTQYF. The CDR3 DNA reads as TGTGCCAGCAGTGATGAGTCGTGGGGCTCCGGGACTAGCGGGGGGCCCCCAGCCGGGACCCAGTACTTC. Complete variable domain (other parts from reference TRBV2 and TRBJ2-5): EPEVTQTPSHQVTQMGQEVILRCVPISNHLYFYWYRQILGQKVEFLVSFYNNEISEKSEIFDDQFSVERPDGSNFTLKIRSTKLEDSAMYFCASSDESWGSGTSGGPPAGTQYFGPGTRLLVL.

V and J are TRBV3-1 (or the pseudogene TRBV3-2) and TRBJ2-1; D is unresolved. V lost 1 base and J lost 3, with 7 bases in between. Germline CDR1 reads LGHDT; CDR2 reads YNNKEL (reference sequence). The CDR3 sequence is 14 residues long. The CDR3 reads CASSQVRGYNEQFF. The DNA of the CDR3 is TGTGCCAGCAGCCAAGTCAGAGGCTACAATGAGCAGTTCTTC.

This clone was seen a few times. As DNA, the CDR3 is TGTGCCAGCAGCTCACAGGGGGCTATCTATGGCTACACCTTC. This sequence encodes CASSSQGAIYGYTF. The V and J genes are TRBV11-2 and TRBJ1-2; 9 nucleotides align to TRBD1. The CDR3 sequence is 14 residues long. CDR1 and CDR2 (germline): SGHAT, FQNNGV. J gave up 4 bases and V 4 bases, and 4 bases lay outside the gene matches.